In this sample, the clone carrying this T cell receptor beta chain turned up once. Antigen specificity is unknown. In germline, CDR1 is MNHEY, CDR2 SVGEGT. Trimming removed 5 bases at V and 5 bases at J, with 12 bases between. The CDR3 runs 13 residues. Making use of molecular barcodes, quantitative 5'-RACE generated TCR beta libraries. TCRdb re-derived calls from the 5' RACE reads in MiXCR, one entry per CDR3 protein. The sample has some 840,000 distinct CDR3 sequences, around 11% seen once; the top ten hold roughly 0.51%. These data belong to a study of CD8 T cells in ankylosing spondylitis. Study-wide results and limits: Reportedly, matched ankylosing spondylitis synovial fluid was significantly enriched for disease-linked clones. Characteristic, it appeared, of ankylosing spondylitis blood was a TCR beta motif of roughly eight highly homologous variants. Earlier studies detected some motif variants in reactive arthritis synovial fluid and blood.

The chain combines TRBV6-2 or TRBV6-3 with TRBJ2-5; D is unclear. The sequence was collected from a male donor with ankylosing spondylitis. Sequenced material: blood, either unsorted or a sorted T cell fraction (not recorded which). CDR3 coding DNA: TGTGCCAGCAGTGTGTACCAACGGGAGACCCAGTACTTC. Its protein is CASSVYQRETQYF.